These 14 T cell receptor beta chains were sequenced from one sample in a study of T cells expressing NK-cell markers. From its re-call of the 5' RACE reads, TCRdb lists each CDR3 protein once, without DNA. The table for this sample gives some 110,000 distinct CDR3 sequences. Specimen: blood T cells: a sorted CD56 or NKG2C T cell subset, CD4+ or CD8+ T cells, or bulk PBMC T cells (not recorded which). These receptors originate from a woman between 18 and 75 years old in good health.

This chain links TRBV7-2 with TRBJ2-3. The CDR3 sequence is 14 residues long. Germline values: CDR1 SGHTA, CDR2 FQGNSA. CDR3 region: CASTKGLAADTQYF. The full variable domain, in which reference TRBV7-2 and TRBJ2-3 provide the parts outside the CDR3, is GAGVSQSPSNKVTEKGKDVELRCDPISGHTALYWYRQSLGQGLEFLIYFQGNSAPDKSGLPSDRFSAERTGGSVSTLTIQRTQQEDSAVYLCASTKGLAADTQYFGPGTRLTVL.

This chain links TRBV6-5 with TRBJ1-1. This CDR3 is 16 amino acids long. The germline V gene encodes CDR1 MNHEY and CDR2 SVGAGI. The CDR3 sequence: CASSYMVGGVNTEAFF.

The gene calls are TRBV12-3 or TRBV12-4 and TRBJ1-2; TCRdb proposes TRBD1, but this gene call is untestable without DNA. The CDR3 consists of 13 residues. CDR3 sequence reads: CASSPVAVYGYTF.

This chain connects TRBV20-1 to TRBJ2-7; lacking DNA, the TRBD2 call made by TCRdb goes unchecked. Germline assignment: CDR1 DFQATT and CDR2 SNEGSKA (reference sequence). This CDR3 comprises 14 residues. The CDR3 reads CSARWVGPSYEQYF.

J is TRBJ2-7 and V is TRBV27; TCRdb lists TRBD1, though no DNA is available to test this call. Germline V gene lookup returns CDR1 MNHEY and CDR2 SMNVEV (reference sequence). The CDR3 has 13 amino acids. CDR3: CASSRDRSYEQYF.

The chain combines TRBV20-1 with TRBJ1-6; the TCRdb call, TRBD1, lacks DNA for checking. The CDR3 consists of 16 residues. CDR1 and CDR2 from the germline V gene are DFQATT and SNEGSKA (reference sequence). The CDR3 protein is CSAREPGQPYNSPLHF.

This chain links TRBV20-1 with TRBJ2-1. This CDR3 contains 12 residues. Germline-derived CDR1 and CDR2 are DFQATT and SNEGSKA (reference sequence). CDR3 loop: CSASHSFNEQFF.

The rearrangement links TRBV6-2 or TRBV6-3 to TRBJ2-5. The length of the CDR3 is 15 residues. Looked up from germline, CDR1 is MNHEY and CDR2 is SVGEGT. The chain's CDR3 is CASSYSIWDQETQYF.

This chain joins TRBV12-3 or TRBV12-4 and TRBJ2-1. This CDR3 is built from 14 residues. The CDR3 sequence: CASSLVAAWDEQFF.

The CDR3 protein is CASSEGDRGDYGYTF. This chain links TRBV5-1 with TRBJ1-2; TCRdb proposes TRBD1, but this gene call is untestable without DNA. Germline CDR1 SGHRS, CDR2 YFSETQ. The CDR3 loop spans 15 amino acids.

The J gene is TRBJ2-7, the V gene TRBV6-2 or TRBV6-3; TCRdb picks TRBD1, but there is no DNA to check that call. The CDR3 contains 15 residues. Germline CDR1 and CDR2: MNHEY and SVGEGT. The CDR3 is CASSYSGGFETEQYF.

The rearrangement joins TRBV5-6 to TRBJ2-5; absent DNA, TCRdb's TRBD1 call cannot be checked. This CDR3 contains 13 residues. From germline, CDR1 is SGHDT and CDR2 YYEEEE. CDR3 loop: CASGRRGEETQYF.

The gene calls are TRBV6-1 and TRBJ2-3; the D gene TCRdb calls, TRBD1, cannot be checked with no DNA. Looked up from germline, CDR1 is MNHNS and CDR2 is SASEGT. The CDR3 length is 13 residues. The CDR3 is CASSRDSKDTQYF.

V gene TRBV5-1 combines with J gene TRBJ2-3; lacking DNA, the TRBD1 call made by TCRdb goes unchecked. The CDR3 consists of 15 residues. The germline gives CDR1 SGHRS, CDR2 YFSETQ. The CDR3 here is CASSLAGRGLDTQYF.